The clone carrying this T cell receptor beta chain was recorded at least ten times. Its antigen remains unidentified. This sample stems from a study of regulatory T cells in long-lasting Graves disease. Study observations and caveats: Shared public clonotypes totalled a few thousand in persistent patients, compared with approximately 970 in new patients.

Time point indicated: newly diagnosed GD, antithyroid drugs for less than 3 months. From PBMCs, RNA was extracted and then used to make the TCR library. Germline trimming cut 6 bases from V and 6 bases from J; bases unmatched to any gene: 11. Germline V gene sequence: CDR1 MNHEY, CDR2 SVGEGT. The CDR3 has 15 residues. CDR3-region Arm-PCR and iRepertoire HTBI primers produced the TCR beta libraries. TCRdb independently ran MiXCR on the multiplex PCR reads; one entry per CDR3 protein. The profile covers about 240,000 distinct CDR3 sequences, with roughly 21% appearing a single time and approximately 14% taken by the ten largest.

Sequences were derived from peripheral blood mononuclear cells (PBMCs), sampled at new diagnosis, from a patient treated with antithyroid drugs. The sequence came from a female donor with Graves disease. The chain recombines TRBV6-2 or TRBV6-3 with TRBJ2-4, with 7 bases lining up with TRBD1. The CDR3 is CASRDNRGSGNIQYF. The CDR3 DNA is TGTGCCAGCAGAGATAACAGGGGTTCCGGAAACATTCAGTACTTC.